One sample yielded the 31 T cell receptor beta chains listed below, sequenced in a study of T cells after yellow fever vaccination (dated by TCRdb to between 2017 and 2020). Per the publication, the treatment or condition label means: live attenuated yellow fever vaccine strain. The library was obtained by 5' RACE. The sample was run on an Illumina HiSeq 2500. TCRdb redid the processing of the public reads, applying fastp at Q25 and MiXCR, and retained in-frame beta chains. Records with the same CDR3 protein are collapsed into one entry carrying the most frequent genes and DNA. Recorded for this sample are fewer than 400,000 distinct CDR3 sequences; 6.2% of them occurred a single time. Approximately 16% of the sample comes from the top ten. The sample was PBMCs, taken 5 days after the yellow fever booster vaccination. These TCRs come from a man in his thirties or forties who received the YFV17D yellow fever vaccine.

The chain joins TRBV12-5 to TRBJ2-2; 8 nucleotides agree with TRBD2. This CDR3 has 16 residues. Germline CDR1 and CDR2: LGHNT and FRNRAP. Trimming took 5 bases from V and 2 from J; bases not matched to a gene: 7. The CDR3 nucleotides read TGTGCTAGTGGTGCCGGGACTAGTGAAAACACCGGGGAGCTGTTTTTT. Amino acids: CASGAGTSENTGELFF.

V gene TRBV3-1 combines with J gene TRBJ2-7, with TRBD2 identical over 16 bases. V lost 4 bases and J lost 2; bases outside the gene matches: 11. The germline V gene encodes CDR1 LGHDT and CDR2 YNNKEL (reference sequence). The CDR3 consists of 19 residues. The CDR3 DNA is TGTGCCAGCAGCCTTCGTGGTGGGACTAGCGGGAGGGGAACCTACGAGCAGTACTTC. It translates to CASSLRGGTSGRGTYEQYF.

The V and J genes are TRBV5-1 and TRBJ2-2; D remains unclear. CDR1 is SGHRS and CDR2 is YFSETQ in the germline V gene. The CDR3 is made up of 14 amino acids. The ends were cut back, 2 bases at V and 3 bases at J, with 8 bases in the middle. The CDR3 reads CASSFDTDTGELFF. The CDR3 DNA is TGCGCCAGCAGCTTCGACACGGACACCGGGGAGCTGTTTTTT.

The chain recombines TRBV5-4 with TRBJ2-7; the match to TRBD2 covers 7 bases. Germline V gene sequence: CDR1 SGHNT, CDR2 YYREEE (reference sequence). V dropped 4 bases and J dropped 4; count of bases not matched to a gene: 8. The CDR3 has 14 residues. The CDR3 reads CASSPAGMPYEQYF. CDR3 sequence (DNA): TGTGCCAGCAGCCCAGCGGGAATGCCTTACGAGCAGTACTTC.

This clonotype was seen repeatedly, ten times or more. The chain combines TRBV5-1 with TRBJ2-1, with D hard to call. CDR3 length: 12 amino acids. Germline V lookup: CDR1 SGHRS, CDR2 YFSETQ. Trimming took off 2 bases at V and 7 bases at J, with 7 bases between the two ends. In nucleotides, the CDR3 is TGCGCCAGCAGCTTCCTAGAAAATGAGCAGTTCTTC. It yields the protein CASSFLENEQFF. The full variable domain, in which reference TRBV5-1 and TRBJ2-1 provide the parts outside the CDR3, is KAGVTQTPRYLIKTRGQQVTLSCSPISGHRSVSWYQQTPGQGLQFLFEYFSETQRNKGNFPGRFSGRQFSNSRSEMNVSTLELGDSALYLCASSFLENEQFFGPGTRLTVL.

This clonotype was seen many times. This chain links TRBV12-3 or TRBV12-4 with TRBJ2-2; 7 nucleotides align to TRBD1. CDR3 length: 15 amino acids. J was trimmed by 4 bases and V by 5 bases; bases with no gene match: 7. CDR3 loop: CASSPTTGITGELFF. The CDR3 region has the DNA TGTGCCAGCAGTCCCACGACAGGGATCACCGGGGAGCTGTTTTTT.

This clonotype was found many times. The chain carries TRBV18 and TRBJ2-7, with 9 bases aligning to TRBD1. Germline lookup yields CDR1 KGHSH and CDR2 LQKENI. V dropped 5 bases and J dropped 6; count of bases not matched to a gene: 8. This CDR3 region has 14 residues. The CDR3 sequence is CASSGGTGSIEQYF. Here the CDR3 DNA reads TGTGCCAGCTCAGGGGGGACAGGGTCGATCGAGCAGTACTTC.

This chain connects TRBV20-1 to TRBJ2-1; TRBD2 agrees at 7 bases. The CDR3 covers 15 residues. V lost 5 bases and J lost 6; bases outside the gene matches: 13. Germline CDR1 DFQATT, CDR2 SNEGSKA (reference sequence). CDR3 protein: CSALARGSLSNEQFF. CDR3 nucleotides: TGCAGTGCTTTAGCTCGCGGGAGCCTCTCCAATGAGCAGTTCTTC.

This clonotype came up many times. The chain combines TRBV9 with TRBJ2-3; TRBD2 might be the D (5 bases). Germline V lookup: CDR1 SGDLS, CDR2 YYNGEE. Deletions cut 3 bases from V and 6 bases from J, with 11 bases between. The CDR3 covers 13 residues. CDR3 residues: CASSGTLGDTQYF. DNA of the CDR3: TGTGCCAGCAGCGGGACTTTGGGGGATACGCAGTATTTT.

V and J are TRBV11-2 and TRBJ2-7, with D possibly TRBD1 on 7 matching bases. The CDR3 sequence is 15 residues long. V lost 5 bases and J 1 base, leaving 15 bases between the germline ends. The germline V gene encodes CDR1 SGHAT and CDR2 FQNNGV. The CDR3 DNA follows: TGTGCCAGCAGCCAGGGGGGAGAAGGGTCCTACGAGCAGTACTTC. This translates into CASSQGGEGSYEQYF.

This clonotype was observed at least ten times. The rearrangement joins TRBV10-3 to TRBJ2-7; 10 positions match TRBD2. Germline values: CDR1 ENHRY, CDR2 SYGVKD. Germline trimming cut 3 bases from V and 7 bases from J; bases unmatched to any gene: 9. CDR3 length: 15 amino acids. The CDR3 region has the DNA TGTGCCATCAGTGATTCTCTAGCGGGGGCCTTTGAGCAGTACTTC. This gives the protein CAISDSLAGAFEQYF.

Details on this clonotype: Possible read error: a much larger clone is one base away. The chain links TRBV12-3 or TRBV12-4 to TRBJ2-7; possible D gene TRBD2, 6 bases. This CDR3 comprises 14 residues. The V and J ends lost 8 bases and 2 bases respectively, with 16 bases between them. In nucleotides, the CDR3 is TGTGCCAGCGGCCTGTATCCGGGAGCCTACGAGCAGTACTTC. Protein product: CASGLYPGAYEQYF.

Comment on this clonotype: The germline gene is not matched at one end of the junction; a read error may be the cause. The gene calls are TRBV20-1 and TRBJ2-3; either TRBD1 or TRBD2 may fit D (7 bases each). Germline CDR1 and CDR2: DFQATT and SNEGSKA (reference sequence). This CDR3 region has 14 residues. CDR3 in DNA: TGCAGTGCTAGGCGGGGGACGGGGACAGTTACGCAGTATTTT. It is translated as CSARRGTGTVTQYF.

This clonotype has ten or more counts. DNA of the CDR3: TGCAGTGCTAGTATGGCAGGGGTAGCCAAAAACATTCAGTACTTC. Protein product: CSASMAGVAKNIQYF. The rearrangement joins TRBV20-1 to TRBJ2-4; D is perhaps TRBD1 (6 bases). Trimming removed 3 bases at V and 0 bases at J, with 12 bases between. Looked up from germline, CDR1 is DFQATT and CDR2 is SNEGSKA (reference sequence). The CDR3 is 15 residues long.

This clonotype has a handful of counts. This chain uses TRBV5-1 with TRBJ2-1; 12 bases agree with TRBD2. Trimming at V came to 4 bases and at J to 6 bases, leaving 5 bases not matched to a gene. This CDR3 contains 15 residues. Per the germline V gene, CDR1 is SGHRS and CDR2 is YFSETQ. The CDR3 region is CASSVLAGGPNEQFF. The DNA for the CDR3 is TGCGCCAGCAGCGTTCTAGCGGGAGGGCCCAATGAGCAGTTCTTC.

This clonotype was counted ten times or more. The chain carries TRBV5-1 and TRBJ2-2; perhaps TRBD2 as D (5 bases). Germline CDR1 is SGHRS and CDR2 is YFSETQ. Trimming left V 1 base short and J 1 base short, with 11 bases between. The CDR3 covers 16 residues. CDR3 sequence: CASSLTASRNTGELFF. The CDR3 nucleotides read TGCGCCAGCAGCTTGACGGCTAGCAGGAACACCGGGGAGCTGTTTTTT.

This clonotype was seen only a few times. The chain is built from TRBV4-3 and TRBJ2-2; the match to TRBD1 covers 8 bases. CDR1 LGHNA and CDR2 YSLEER come from the germline V gene. Germline trimming cut 1 base from V and 4 bases from J; bases unmatched to any gene: 5. The length of the CDR3 is 16 residues. The CDR3 is CASSQATGAGTGELFF. In DNA, the CDR3 is TGCGCCAGCAGCCAAGCGACAGGGGCTGGCACCGGGGAGCTGTTTTTT.

This clonotype was counted ten times or more. This chain connects TRBV7-2 to TRBJ2-1; 9 positions match TRBD2. CDR3 length equals 15 residues. Germline CDR1 and CDR2: SGHTA and FQGNSA. J was trimmed by 2 bases and V by 6 bases; bases with no gene match: 5. The DNA for the CDR3 is TGTGCCAGCAGACCTAGCGGGACCACCTACAATGAGCAGTTCTTC. This gives the protein CASRPSGTTYNEQFF. The variable domain in full, completed from reference TRBV7-2 and TRBJ2-1, reads GAGVSQSPSNKVTEKGKDVELRCDPISGHTALYWYRQSLGQGLEFLIYFQGNSAPDKSGLPSDRFSAERTGGSVSTLTIQRTQQEDSAVYLCASRPSGTTYNEQFFGPGTRLTVL.

The chain recombines TRBV7-2 with TRBJ2-7; D is undetermined. Trimming cost V 1 base and J 4 bases, with 11 bases left between them. The CDR3 runs to 14 residues. Germline V gene lookup returns CDR1 SGHTA and CDR2 FQGNSA. The CDR3 sequence is CASSLGPGLYEQYF. Here the CDR3 DNA reads TGTGCCAGCAGCTTAGGCCCGGGTTTGTACGAGCAGTACTTC.

This clonotype was seen repeatedly, ten times or more. This rearrangement joins TRBV20-1 to TRBJ2-1; 7 bases agree with TRBD2. The germline gives CDR1 DFQATT, CDR2 SNEGSKA (reference sequence). This CDR3 contains 15 residues. The V gene end was trimmed by 5 bases and the J gene end by 7 bases; junction bases not matched to a gene: 14. The CDR3 nucleotides read TGCAGTGCTGCTCGGCGGGCTAGCGGTGAGAATGAGCAGTTCTTC. Amino acid sequence: CSAARRASGENEQFF.

The table lists this clonotype with a few counts. J is TRBJ2-5 and V is TRBV12-5, with D possibly matching TRBD2 (6 bases). The ends were cut back, 6 bases at V and 7 bases at J, with 15 bases in the middle. Per the germline V gene, CDR1 is LGHNT and CDR2 is FRNRAP. The CDR3 is 13 residues long. CDR3 sequence reads: CASGLSREWTQYF. DNA of the CDR3: TGTGCTAGTGGCCTATCTCGGGAGTGGACCCAGTACTTC.

This clonotype was seen ten or more times. V is TRBV15 and J is TRBJ1-5; 10 bases agree with TRBD1. CDR1 and CDR2 from the germline V gene are LNHNV and YYDKDF (reference sequence). The CDR3 extends over 16 amino acids. Losses at the gene ends were 0 bases for V and 6 bases for J; bases not matched to a gene: 5. CDR3 bases: TGTGCCACCAGCAGAGATGGGACAGGGGTTCTTCAGCCCCAGCATTTT. Translated, it gives CATSRDGTGVLQPQHF. Supplemented by reference TRBV15 and TRBJ1-5, the full variable domain reads DAMVIQNPRYQVTQFGKPVTLSCSQTLNHNVMYWYQQKSSQAPKLLFHYYDKDFNNEADTPDNFQSRRPNTSFCFLDIRSPGLGDTAMYLCATSRDGTGVLQPQHFGDGTRLSIL.

Many counts were recorded for this clonotype. The rearrangement joins TRBV7-8 to TRBJ2-5, with 10 bases lining up with TRBD1. The germline CDR1 and CDR2 sequences are SGHVS and FQNEAQ. This CDR3 has 15 amino acids. Unmatched junction bases numbered 9, after V lost 6 bases and J lost 5 bases. The CDR3 loop is CASRPRTGGRETQYF. The CDR3 coding sequence is TGTGCCAGCAGGCCGAGGACAGGGGGTCGGGAGACCCAGTACTTC.

The J gene is TRBJ2-7, the V gene TRBV5-6; 11 bases are a match to TRBD2. The CDR3 consists of 15 residues. J lost 3 bases, V lost 4 bases, and 6 bases had no gene match. The germline V gene has CDR1 SGHDT and CDR2 YYEEEE. The DNA for the CDR3 is TGTGCCAGCAGCGGGCTAGCGGGAGGTGACTACGAGCAGTACTTC. Its translation: CASSGLAGGDYEQYF.

To note about this clonotype: A much larger clonotype is one base distant, so this may be a read error. The chain combines TRBV7-2 with TRBJ1-2; tentatively, D is TRBD1 (5 bases). Germline CDR1 SGHTA, CDR2 FQGNSA. The CDR3 is 15 residues long. CDR3 protein: CASSDRLGGEYGFTF. As DNA, the CDR3 is TGTGCCAGCAGCGATAGGCTCGGGGGAGAATATGGCTTCACCTTC.

The J gene is TRBJ2-1, the V gene TRBV10-3, with 10 bases that match TRBD2. The length of the CDR3 is 15 residues. The V and J ends lost 6 bases and 9 bases, in that order; junction bases with no gene match: 11. The germline V gene encodes CDR1 ENHRY and CDR2 SYGVKD. CDR3 loop: CAIRSSSGRGTEQFF. The CDR3, as DNA: TGTGCCATCAGGAGTTCTAGCGGGAGAGGTACTGAGCAGTTCTTC.

This clonotype has just a few counts. The chain combines TRBV10-3 with TRBJ2-5; D gene unclear. Germline V CDR1 and CDR2: ENHRY, SYGVKD. CDR3 length: 14 amino acids. Trimming cost V 0 bases and J 2 bases, with 7 bases left between them. In nucleotides, the CDR3 is TGTGCCATCAGTGAGTCCCCTAGTCAAGAGACCCAGTACTTC. Its translation is CAISESPSQETQYF.

This clonotype was seen a handful of times. The V call is TRBV7-2, the J call TRBJ2-3, with a tentative D call TRBD2 (6 bases). From germline, CDR1 is SGHTA and CDR2 FQGNSA. The V end lost 2 bases, the J end lost 2 bases, and 14 bases lay between the germline ends. This CDR3 is built from 16 residues. CDR3 region: CASSLLLRLVTDTQYF. DNA of the CDR3: TGTGCCAGCAGCTTACTGTTGAGACTAGTCACAGATACGCAGTATTTT.

V usage is TRBV5-1 and J usage is TRBJ2-7; D is possibly TRBD2 (7 bases). Germline CDR1 SGHRS, CDR2 YFSETQ. This CDR3 has 16 amino acids. V gave up 1 base and J gave up 5 bases, with 19 bases separating them. DNA for the CDR3: TGCGCCAGCAGCTTGCAGGGGACCGCGGGAGCGCACGAGCAGTACTTC. The encoded protein is CASSLQGTAGAHEQYF.

Only a few counts were recorded for this clonotype. Relative to the germline gene, one junction end is altered; a read error may explain this. The chain combines TRBV9 with TRBJ2-1, with TRBD2 matching 7 bases. This CDR3 is 12 amino acids long. Germline CDR1 SGDLS, CDR2 YYNGEE. The CDR3 sequence: CASSGQYNEQFF. CDR3 nucleotide sequence: TGTGCCAGTAGCGGGCAATACAATGAGCAGTTCTTC.

Many counts were recorded for this clonotype. V gene TRBV6-2 or TRBV6-3 combines with J gene TRBJ2-1, with D possibly matching TRBD2 (6 bases). Germline CDR1 MNHEY, CDR2 SVGEGT. V dropped 2 bases and J dropped 9 bases, with 17 bases sitting between them. CDR3 size: 15 residues. The CDR3 bases are TGTGCCAGCAGTTACCTGGGACTGACCGAAACTGAGCAGTTCTTC. Protein product: CASSYLGLTETEQFF.